This T cell receptor (beta chain) was identified during a study of T cell responses to AZD1222 COVID-19 vaccine. Whole-study context: Analyses pooled second doses at about 4 or about 12 weeks.

General observations from the study: Spike was spanned by vaccine-associated CD4 TCRs, which were dominant at 160-218 and 743-854. No repertoire was sampled before or during the peak T cell response, only after it.

Concerning this clone: Its antigen is not identified.

CDR3 size: 20 residues. Trimming removed 3 bases from V and 0 bases from J, with 25 bases in between. Germline V gene sequence: CDR1 SGHKS, CDR2 YYEKEE (reference sequence). The table came from immunoSEQ multiplex PCR; TCRdb's copy has only in-frame clones and leaves some out. The repertoire holds over 150,000 clones, with 85% to 90% as singletons. The V call is TRBV5-5, the J call TRBJ1-3, with TRBD1 as a possible D gene (5 bases). Sequenced material: peripheral blood, taken on day 0 of AZD1222 vaccination. This TCR came from an adult in good health. CDR3 nucleotide sequence: TGTGCCAGCAGCTCGACCGGGACGAGGACTCAAATGATCTCTGGAAACACCATATATTTT. This encodes CASSSTGTRTQMISGNTIYF.